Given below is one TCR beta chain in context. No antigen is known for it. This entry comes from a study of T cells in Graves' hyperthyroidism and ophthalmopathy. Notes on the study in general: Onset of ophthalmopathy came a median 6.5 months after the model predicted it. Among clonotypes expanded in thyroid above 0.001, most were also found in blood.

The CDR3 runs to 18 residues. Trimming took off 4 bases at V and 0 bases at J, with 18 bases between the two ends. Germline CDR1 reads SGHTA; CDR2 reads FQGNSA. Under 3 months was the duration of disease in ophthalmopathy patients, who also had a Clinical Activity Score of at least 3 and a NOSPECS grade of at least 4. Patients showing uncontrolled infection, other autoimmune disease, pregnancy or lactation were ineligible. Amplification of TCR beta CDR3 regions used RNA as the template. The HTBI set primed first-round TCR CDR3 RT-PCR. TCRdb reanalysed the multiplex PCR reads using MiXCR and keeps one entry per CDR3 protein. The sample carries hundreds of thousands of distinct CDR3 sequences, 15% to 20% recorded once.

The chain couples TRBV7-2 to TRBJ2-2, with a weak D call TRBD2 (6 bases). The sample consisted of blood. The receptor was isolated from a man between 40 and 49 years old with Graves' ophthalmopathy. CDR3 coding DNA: TGTGCCAGCAGCTCCAAGTTCTTGTCTAGCGCGAACACCGGGGAGCTGTTTTTT. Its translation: CASSSKFLSSANTGELFF.